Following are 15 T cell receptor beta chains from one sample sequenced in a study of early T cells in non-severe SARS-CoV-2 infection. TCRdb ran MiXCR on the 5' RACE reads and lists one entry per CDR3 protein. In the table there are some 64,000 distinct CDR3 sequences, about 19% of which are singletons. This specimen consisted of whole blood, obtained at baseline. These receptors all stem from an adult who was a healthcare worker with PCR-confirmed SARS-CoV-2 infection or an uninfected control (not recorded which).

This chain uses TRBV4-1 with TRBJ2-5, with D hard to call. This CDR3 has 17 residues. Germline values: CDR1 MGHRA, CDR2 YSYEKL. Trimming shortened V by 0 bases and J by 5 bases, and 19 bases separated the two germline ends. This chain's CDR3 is CASSQEVGPALGETQYF. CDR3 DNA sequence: TGCGCCAGCAGCCAAGAGGTCGGACCGGCGCTGGGGGAGACCCAGTACTTC.

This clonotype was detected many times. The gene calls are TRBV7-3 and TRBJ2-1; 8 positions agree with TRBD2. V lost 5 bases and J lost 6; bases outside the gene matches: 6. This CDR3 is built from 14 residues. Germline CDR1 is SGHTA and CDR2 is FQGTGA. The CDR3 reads CASSLGGAVNEQFF. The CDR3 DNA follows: TGTGCCAGCAGCCTCGGGGGGGCCGTCAATGAGCAGTTCTTC.

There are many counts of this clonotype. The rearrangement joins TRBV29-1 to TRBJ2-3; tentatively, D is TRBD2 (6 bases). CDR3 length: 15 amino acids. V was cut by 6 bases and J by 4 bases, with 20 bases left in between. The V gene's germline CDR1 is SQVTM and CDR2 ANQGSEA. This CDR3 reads CSVPPPGGKADTQYF. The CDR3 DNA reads TGCAGCGTACCCCCGCCGGGCGGGAAAGCAGATACGCAGTATTTT.

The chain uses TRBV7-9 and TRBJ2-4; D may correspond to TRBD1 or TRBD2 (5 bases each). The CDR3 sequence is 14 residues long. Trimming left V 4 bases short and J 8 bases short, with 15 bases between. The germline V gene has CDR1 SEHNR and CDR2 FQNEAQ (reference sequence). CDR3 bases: TGTGCCAGCAGCTCGGGACCGGAAAGGGACATTCAGTACTTC. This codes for CASSSGPERDIQYF.

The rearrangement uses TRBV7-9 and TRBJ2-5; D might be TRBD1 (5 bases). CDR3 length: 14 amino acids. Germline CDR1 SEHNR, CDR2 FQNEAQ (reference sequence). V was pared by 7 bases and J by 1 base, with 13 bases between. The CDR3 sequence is CASILEGVQETQYF. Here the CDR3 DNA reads TGTGCCAGCATCCTCGAAGGGGTCCAAGAGACCCAGTACTTC. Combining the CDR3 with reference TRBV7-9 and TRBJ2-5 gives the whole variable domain DTGVSQNPRHKITKRGQNVTFRCDPISEHNRLYWYRQTLGQGPEFLTYFQNEAQLEKSRLLSDRFSAERPKGSFSTLEIQRTEQGDSAMYLCASILEGVQETQYFGPGTRLLVL.

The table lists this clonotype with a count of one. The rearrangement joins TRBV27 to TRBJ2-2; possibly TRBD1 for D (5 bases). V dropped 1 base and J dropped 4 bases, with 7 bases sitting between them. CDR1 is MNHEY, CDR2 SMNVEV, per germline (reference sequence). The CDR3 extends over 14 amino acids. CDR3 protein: CASSLYQGTGELFF. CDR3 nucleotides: TGTGCCAGCAGTTTATACCAGGGCACCGGGGAGCTGTTTTTT.

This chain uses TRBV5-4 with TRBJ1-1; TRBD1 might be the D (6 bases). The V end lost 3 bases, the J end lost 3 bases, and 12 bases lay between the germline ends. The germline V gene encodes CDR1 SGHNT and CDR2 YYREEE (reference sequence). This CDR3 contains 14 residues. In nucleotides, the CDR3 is TGTGCCAGCAGCTCAGGACAGACCTACACTGAAGCTTTCTTT. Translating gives CASSSGQTYTEAFF. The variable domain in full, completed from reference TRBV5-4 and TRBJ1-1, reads ETGVTQSPTHLIKTRGQQVTLRCSSQSGHNTVSWYQQALGQGPQFIFQYYREEENGRGNFPPRFSGLQFPNYSSELNVNALELDDSALYLCASSSGQTYTEAFFGQGTRLTVV.

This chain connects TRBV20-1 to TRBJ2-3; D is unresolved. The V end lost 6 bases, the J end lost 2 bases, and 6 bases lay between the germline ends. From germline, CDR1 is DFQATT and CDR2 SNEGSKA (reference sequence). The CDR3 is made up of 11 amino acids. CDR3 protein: CSALSTDTQYF. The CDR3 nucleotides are TGCAGTGCGCTGTCCACAGATACGCAGTATTTT.

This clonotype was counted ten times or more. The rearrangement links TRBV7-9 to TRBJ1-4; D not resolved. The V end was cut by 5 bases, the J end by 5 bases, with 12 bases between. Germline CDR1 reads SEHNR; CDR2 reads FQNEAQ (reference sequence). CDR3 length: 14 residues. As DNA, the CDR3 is TGTGCCAGCAGCCCGCAGGAAATGAATGAAAAACTGTTTTTT. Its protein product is CASSPQEMNEKLFF.

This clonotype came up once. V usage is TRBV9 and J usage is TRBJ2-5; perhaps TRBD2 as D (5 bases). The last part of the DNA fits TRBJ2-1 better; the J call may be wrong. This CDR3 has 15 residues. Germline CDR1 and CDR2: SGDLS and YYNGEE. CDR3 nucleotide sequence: TGTGCCAGCAGCGTAGGGGCTAGCCAGGAAGAGACCCAGTTCTTC. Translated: CASSVGASQEETQFF.

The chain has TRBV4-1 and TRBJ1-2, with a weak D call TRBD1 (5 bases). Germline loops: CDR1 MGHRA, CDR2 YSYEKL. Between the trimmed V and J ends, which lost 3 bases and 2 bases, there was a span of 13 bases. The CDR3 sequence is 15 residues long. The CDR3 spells CASSQKGDGNYGYTF. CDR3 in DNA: TGCGCCAGCAGCCAGAAAGGGGACGGAAACTATGGCTACACCTTC.

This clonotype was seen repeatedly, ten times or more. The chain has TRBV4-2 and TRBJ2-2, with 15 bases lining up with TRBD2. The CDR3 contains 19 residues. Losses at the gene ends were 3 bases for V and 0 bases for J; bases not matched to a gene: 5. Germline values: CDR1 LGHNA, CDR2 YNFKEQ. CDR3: CASSHAGTSGGPNTGELFF. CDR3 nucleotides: TGTGCCAGCAGCCATGCCGGGACTAGCGGGGGGCCGAACACCGGGGAGCTGTTTTTT.

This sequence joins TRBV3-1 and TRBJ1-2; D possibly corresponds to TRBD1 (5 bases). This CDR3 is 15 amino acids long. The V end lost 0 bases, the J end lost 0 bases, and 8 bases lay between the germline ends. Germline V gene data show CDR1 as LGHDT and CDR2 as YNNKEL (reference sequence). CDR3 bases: TGTGCCAGCAGCCAAGATACAGGCACTAACTATGGCTACACCTTC. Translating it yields CASSQDTGTNYGYTF.

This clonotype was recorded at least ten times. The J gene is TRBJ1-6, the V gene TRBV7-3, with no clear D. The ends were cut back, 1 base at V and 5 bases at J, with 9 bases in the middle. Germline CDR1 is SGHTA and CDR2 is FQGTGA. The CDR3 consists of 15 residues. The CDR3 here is CASSLSGVDNSPLHF. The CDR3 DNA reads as TGTGCCAGCAGCTTAAGCGGAGTAGATAATTCACCCCTCCACTTT.

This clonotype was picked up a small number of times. The CDR3 DNA is TGTGCCAGCAGTGACCGGACTAGCGGGGGAGATACGCAGTATTTT. Translating gives CASSDRTSGGDTQYF. The chain carries TRBV2 and TRBJ2-3, with 13 bases that match TRBD2. Per the germline V gene, CDR1 is SNHLY and CDR2 is FYNNEI. V gave up 3 bases and J gave up 5 bases; unmatched junction bases: 2. The CDR3 covers 15 residues.